The clone carrying this T cell receptor (beta chain) was counted only a few times. Antigen: not known. With a J-beta primer mix and a sample-barcoded 5' primer, a second PCR ran about 6 to 11 cycles. TCRdb called the 5' RACE reads again in MiXCR, with one record for every CDR3 protein. The sample has hundreds of thousands of distinct CDR3 sequences; roughly 50% are singletons. Each donor supplied roughly 10 milliliters of peripheral blood. CDR3 length equals 9 residues. V was cut by 7 bases and J by 8 bases, with 8 bases left in between. CDR1 and CDR2 from the germline V gene are SQVTM and ANQGSEA. This specimen belongs to a study of blood T cells in healthy people across ages. Study-wide results and limits: A roughly linear fall in TCR beta diversity per million T cells was seen with increasing age. Any conclusive comparison of naive versus antigen-experienced cells was prevented by using unsorted PBMCs.

V and J are TRBV29-1 and TRBJ2-5; the D is unclear. Source material: blood. The clonotype was recovered from a middle-aged man in good health. CDR3 region: CSGRKTQYF. Written as DNA, the CDR3 is TGCAGCGGGCGGAAAACCCAGTACTTC. The entire variable domain, with the rest obtained from reference TRBV29-1 and TRBJ2-5, is as follows: SAVISQKPSRDICQRGTSLTIQCQVDSQVTMMFWYRQQPGQSLTLIATANQGSEATYESGFVIDKFPISRPNLTFSTLTVSNMSPEDSSIYLCSGRKTQYFGPGTRLLVL.